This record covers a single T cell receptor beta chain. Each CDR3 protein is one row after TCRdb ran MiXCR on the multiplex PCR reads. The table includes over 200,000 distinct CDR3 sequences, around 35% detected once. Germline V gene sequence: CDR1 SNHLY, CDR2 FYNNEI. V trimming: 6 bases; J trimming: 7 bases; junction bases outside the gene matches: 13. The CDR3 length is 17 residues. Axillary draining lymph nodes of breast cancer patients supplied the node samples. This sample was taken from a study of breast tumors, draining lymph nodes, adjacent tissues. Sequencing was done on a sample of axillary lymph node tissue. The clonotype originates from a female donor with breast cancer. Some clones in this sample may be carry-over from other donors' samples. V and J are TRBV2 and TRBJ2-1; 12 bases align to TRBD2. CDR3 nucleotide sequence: TGTGCCAGCAGGCTGACTAGCGGGAGAGGGACACGGAATGAGCAGTTCTTC. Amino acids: CASRLTSGRGTRNEQFF.